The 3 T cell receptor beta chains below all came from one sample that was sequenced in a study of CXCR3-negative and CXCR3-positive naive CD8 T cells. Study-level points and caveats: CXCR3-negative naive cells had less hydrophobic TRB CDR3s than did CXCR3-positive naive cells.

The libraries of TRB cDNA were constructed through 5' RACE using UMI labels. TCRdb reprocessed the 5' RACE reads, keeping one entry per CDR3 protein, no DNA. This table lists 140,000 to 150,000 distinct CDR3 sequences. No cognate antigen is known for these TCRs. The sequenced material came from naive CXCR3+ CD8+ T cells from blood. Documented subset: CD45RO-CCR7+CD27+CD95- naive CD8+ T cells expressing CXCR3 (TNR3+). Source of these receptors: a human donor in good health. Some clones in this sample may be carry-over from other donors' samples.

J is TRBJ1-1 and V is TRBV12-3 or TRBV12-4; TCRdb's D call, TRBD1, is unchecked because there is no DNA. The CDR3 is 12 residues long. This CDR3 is CASSPRTGEAFF.

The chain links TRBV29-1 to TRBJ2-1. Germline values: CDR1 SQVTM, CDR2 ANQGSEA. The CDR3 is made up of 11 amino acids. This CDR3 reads CSVLGFNEQFF.

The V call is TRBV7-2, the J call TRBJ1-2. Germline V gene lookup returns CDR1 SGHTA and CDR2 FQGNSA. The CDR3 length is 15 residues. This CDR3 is CASSLGPGLLYGYTF.